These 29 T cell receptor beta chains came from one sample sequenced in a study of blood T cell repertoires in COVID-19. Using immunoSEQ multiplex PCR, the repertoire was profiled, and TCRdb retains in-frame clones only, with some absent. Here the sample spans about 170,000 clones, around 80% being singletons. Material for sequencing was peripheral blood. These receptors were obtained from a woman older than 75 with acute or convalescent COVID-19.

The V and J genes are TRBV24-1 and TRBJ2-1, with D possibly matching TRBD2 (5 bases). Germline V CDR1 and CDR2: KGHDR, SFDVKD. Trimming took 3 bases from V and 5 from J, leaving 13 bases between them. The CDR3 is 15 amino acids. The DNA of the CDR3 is TGTGCCACCAGTGATCCCCGGAGGCAGAACAATGAGCAGTTCTTC. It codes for CATSDPRRQNNEQFF.

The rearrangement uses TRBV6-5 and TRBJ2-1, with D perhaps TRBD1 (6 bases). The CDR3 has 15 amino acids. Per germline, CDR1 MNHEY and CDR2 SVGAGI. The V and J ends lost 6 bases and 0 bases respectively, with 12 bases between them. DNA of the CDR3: TGTGCCAGCAGAGTCACAGGGAGCTCCTACAATGAGCAGTTCTTC. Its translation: CASRVTGSSYNEQFF.

CDR3: CASSYLTAAYGYTF. The DNA for the CDR3 is TGTGCCAGCAGCTACTTGACAGCTGCATATGGCTACACCTTC. V gene TRBV7-2 combines with J gene TRBJ1-2; D perhaps matches TRBD1 (5 bases). Trimming took off 4 bases at V and 5 bases at J, with 14 bases between the two ends. Germline V lookup: CDR1 SGHTA, CDR2 FQGNSA. The CDR3 has 14 amino acids.

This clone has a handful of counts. The CDR3 sequence: CASSEGQGANQPQHF. The CDR3 DNA reads as TGTGCCAGCAGTGAAGGACAGGGGGCTAATCAGCCCCAGCATTTT. The chain combines TRBV2 with TRBJ1-5, with 10 bases matching TRBD1. The CDR3 loop spans 15 amino acids. Germline loops: CDR1 SNHLY, CDR2 FYNNEI. Losses at the gene ends were 1 base for V and 4 bases for J; bases not matched to a gene: 1.

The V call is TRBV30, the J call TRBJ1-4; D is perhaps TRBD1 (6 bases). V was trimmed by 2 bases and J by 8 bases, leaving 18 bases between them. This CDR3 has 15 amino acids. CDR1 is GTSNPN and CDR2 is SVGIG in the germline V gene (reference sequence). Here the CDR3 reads CAWSLGGPGGEKLFF. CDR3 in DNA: TGTGCCTGGAGTCTCGGGGGCCCGGGAGGGGAAAAACTGTTTTTT.

CDR3 amino acids: CASSWGLNEQFF. The CDR3 nucleotides read TGCGCCAGCAGCTGGGGCCTGAATGAGCAGTTCTTC. The chain employs TRBV5-1 and TRBJ2-1, with a tentative D call TRBD1 (5 bases). CDR1 is SGHRS, CDR2 YFSETQ, per germline. The CDR3 loop spans 12 amino acids. The germline V and J ends were trimmed by 3 bases and 7 bases, with 8 bases remaining between them.

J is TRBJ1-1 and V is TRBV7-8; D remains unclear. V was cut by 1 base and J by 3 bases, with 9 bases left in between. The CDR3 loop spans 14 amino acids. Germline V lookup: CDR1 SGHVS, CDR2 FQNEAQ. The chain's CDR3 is CASSLVGRYTEAFF. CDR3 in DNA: TGTGCCAGCAGCTTAGTTGGCAGATACACTGAAGCTTTCTTT.

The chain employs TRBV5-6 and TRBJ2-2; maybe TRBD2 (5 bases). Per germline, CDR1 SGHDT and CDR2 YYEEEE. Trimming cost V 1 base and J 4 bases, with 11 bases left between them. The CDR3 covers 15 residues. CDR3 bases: TGTGCCAGCAGCTTGAACTGGCGGGCCACCGGGGAGCTGTTTTTT. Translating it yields CASSLNWRATGELFF.

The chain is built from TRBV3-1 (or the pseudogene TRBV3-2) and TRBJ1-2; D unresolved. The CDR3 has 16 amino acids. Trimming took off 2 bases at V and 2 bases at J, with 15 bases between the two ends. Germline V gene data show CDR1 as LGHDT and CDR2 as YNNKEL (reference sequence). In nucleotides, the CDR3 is TGTGCCAGCAGCCAATTGGCGACGGCAGCGAACTATGGCTACACCTTC. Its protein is CASSQLATAANYGYTF.

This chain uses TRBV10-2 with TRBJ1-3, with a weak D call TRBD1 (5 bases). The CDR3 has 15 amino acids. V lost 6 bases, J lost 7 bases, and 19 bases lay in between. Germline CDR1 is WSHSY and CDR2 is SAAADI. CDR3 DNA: TGCGCCAGCAGGGCGGGACTGACAAAGGGGAACACCATATATTTT. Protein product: CASRAGLTKGNTIYF.

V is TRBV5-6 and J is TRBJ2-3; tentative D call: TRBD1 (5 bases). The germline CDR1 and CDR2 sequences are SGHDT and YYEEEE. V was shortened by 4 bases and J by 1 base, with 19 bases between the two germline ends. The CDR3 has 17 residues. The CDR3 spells CASSRGWGLSRTDTQYF. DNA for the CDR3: TGTGCCAGCAGCCGTGGTTGGGGCCTGTCCCGCACAGATACGCAGTATTTT.

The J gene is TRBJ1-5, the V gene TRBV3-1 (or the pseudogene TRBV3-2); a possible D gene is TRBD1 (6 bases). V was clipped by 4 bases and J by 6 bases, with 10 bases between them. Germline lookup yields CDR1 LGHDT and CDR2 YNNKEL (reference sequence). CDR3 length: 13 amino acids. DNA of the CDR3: TGTGCCAGCAGCCGTGGGGGCGGTCAGCCCCAGCATTTT. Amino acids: CASSRGGGQPQHF.

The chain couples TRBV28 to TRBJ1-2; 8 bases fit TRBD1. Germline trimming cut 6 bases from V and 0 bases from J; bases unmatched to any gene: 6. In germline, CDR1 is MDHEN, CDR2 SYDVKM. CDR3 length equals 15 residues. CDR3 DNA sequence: TGTGCCAGCAGGAAGACAGGGGCCGCTAACTATGGCTACACCTTC. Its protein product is CASRKTGAANYGYTF.

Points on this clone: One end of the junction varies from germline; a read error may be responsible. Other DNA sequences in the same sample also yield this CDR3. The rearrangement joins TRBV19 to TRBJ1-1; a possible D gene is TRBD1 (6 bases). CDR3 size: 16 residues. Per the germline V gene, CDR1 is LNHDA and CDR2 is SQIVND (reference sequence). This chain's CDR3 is CASSGTRGTGNTEAFF. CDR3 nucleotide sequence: TGCGCCAGTAGTGGCACCAGGGGAACGGGGAACACTGAAGCTTTCTTT.

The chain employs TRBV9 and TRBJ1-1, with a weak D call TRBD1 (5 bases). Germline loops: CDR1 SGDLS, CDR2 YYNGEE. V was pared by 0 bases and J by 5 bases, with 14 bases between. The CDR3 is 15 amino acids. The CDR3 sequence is CASSVDGGGYTEAFF. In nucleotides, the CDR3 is TGTGCCAGCAGCGTAGACGGGGGAGGATATACTGAAGCTTTCTTT. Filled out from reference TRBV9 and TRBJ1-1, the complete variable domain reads DSGVTQTPKHLITATGQRVTLRCSPRSGDLSVYWYQQSLDQGLQFLIQYYNGEERAKGNILERFSAQQFPDLHSELNLSSLELGDSALYFCASSVDGGGYTEAFFGQGTRLTVV.

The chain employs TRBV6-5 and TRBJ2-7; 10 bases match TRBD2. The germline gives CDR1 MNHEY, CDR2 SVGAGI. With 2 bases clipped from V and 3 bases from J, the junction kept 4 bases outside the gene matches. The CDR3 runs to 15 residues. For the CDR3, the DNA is TGTGCCAGCAGTTACCGGACTAGCGGTCTCTACGAGCAGTACTTC. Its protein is CASSYRTSGLYEQYF.

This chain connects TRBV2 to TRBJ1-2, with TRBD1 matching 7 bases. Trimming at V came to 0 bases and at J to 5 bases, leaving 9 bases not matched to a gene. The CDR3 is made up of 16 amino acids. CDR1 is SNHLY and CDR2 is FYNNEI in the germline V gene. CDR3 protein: CASSEAREGAYYGYTF. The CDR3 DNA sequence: TGTGCCAGCAGTGAAGCGCGGGAGGGGGCTTATTATGGCTACACCTTC.

The CDR3, as DNA: TGTGCCAGCAGTGAAACGCGTAGGTTAAGGGGTGAAAAACTGTTTTTT. Its translation: CASSETRRLRGEKLFF. This chain joins TRBV6-1 and TRBJ1-4; tentatively, D is TRBD1 (5 bases). This CDR3 region has 16 residues. Trimming pared 2 bases from V and 7 bases from J, leaving 17 bases between. Germline V CDR1 and CDR2: MNHNS, SASEGT.

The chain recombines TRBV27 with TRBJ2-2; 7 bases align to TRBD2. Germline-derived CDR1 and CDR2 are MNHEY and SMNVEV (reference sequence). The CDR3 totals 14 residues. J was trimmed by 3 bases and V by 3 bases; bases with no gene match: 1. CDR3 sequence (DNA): TGTGCCAGCAGTTTCGGGGGGTACACCGGGGAGCTGTTTTTT. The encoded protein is CASSFGGYTGELFF.

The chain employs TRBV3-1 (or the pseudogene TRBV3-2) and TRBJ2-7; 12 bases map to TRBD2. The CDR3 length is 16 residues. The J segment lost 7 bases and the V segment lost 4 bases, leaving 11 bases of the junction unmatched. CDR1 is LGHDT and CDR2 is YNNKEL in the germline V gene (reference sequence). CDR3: CASSRELAGGSSEQYF. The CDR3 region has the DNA TGTGCCAGCAGCCGCGAGCTAGCGGGAGGGTCTTCAGAGCAGTACTTC.

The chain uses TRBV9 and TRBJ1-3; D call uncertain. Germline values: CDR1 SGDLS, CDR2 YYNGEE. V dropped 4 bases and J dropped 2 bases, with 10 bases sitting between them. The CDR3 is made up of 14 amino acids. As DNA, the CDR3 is TGTGCCAGCAGCACGGAGAGGACTGGAAACACCATATATTTT. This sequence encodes CASSTERTGNTIYF. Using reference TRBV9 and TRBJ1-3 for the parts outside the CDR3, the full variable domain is DSGVTQTPKHLITATGQRVTLRCSPRSGDLSVYWYQQSLDQGLQFLIQYYNGEERAKGNILERFSAQQFPDLHSELNLSSLELGDSALYFCASSTERTGNTIYFGEGSWLTVV.

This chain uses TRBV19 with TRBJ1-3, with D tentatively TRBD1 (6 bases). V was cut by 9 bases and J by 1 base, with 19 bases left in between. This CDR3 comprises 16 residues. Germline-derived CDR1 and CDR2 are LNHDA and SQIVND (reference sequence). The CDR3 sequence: CASSGARTGSGNTIYF. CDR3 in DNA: TGTGCCAGCAGTGGGGCCCGAACAGGGTCTGGAAACACCATATATTTT. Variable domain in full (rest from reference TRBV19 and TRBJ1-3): DGGITQSPKYLFRKEGQNVTLSCEQNLNHDAMYWYRQDPGQGLRLIYYSQIVNDFQKGDIAEGYSVSREKKESFPLTVTSAQKNPTAFYLCASSGARTGSGNTIYFGEGSWLTVV.

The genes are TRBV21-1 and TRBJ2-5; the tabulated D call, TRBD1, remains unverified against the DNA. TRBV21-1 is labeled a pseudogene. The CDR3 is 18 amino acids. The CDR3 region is CASSKEGRGTGGRETQYF. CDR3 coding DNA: TGTGCCAGCAGCAAAGAAGGTAGAGGGACAGGGGGCCGGGAGACCCAGTACTTC.

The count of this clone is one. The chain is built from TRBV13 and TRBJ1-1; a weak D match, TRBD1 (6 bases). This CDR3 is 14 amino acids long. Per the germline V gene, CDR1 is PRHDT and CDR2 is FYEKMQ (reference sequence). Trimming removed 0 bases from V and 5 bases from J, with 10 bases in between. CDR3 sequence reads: CASSLGRGLTEAFF. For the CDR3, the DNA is TGTGCCAGCAGCTTAGGGCGGGGGCTTACTGAAGCTTTCTTT.

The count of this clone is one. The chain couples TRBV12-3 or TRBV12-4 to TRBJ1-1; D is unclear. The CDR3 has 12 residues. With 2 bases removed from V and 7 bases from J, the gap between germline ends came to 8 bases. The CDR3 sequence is CASSLLPDEAFF. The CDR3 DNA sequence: TGTGCCAGCAGTTTATTGCCAGATGAAGCTTTCTTT.

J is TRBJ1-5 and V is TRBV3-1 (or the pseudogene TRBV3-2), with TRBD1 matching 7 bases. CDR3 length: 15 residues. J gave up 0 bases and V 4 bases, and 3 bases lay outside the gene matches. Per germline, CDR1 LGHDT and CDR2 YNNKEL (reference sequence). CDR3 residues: CASSPGQVSNQPQHF. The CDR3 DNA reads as TGTGCCAGCAGCCCTGGACAGGTTAGCAATCAGCCCCAGCATTTT.

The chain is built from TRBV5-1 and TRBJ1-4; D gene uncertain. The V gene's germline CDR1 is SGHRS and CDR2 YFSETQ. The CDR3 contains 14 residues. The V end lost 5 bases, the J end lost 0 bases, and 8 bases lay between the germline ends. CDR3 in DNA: TGCGCCAGCAGGTTCACTGCAACTAATGAAAAACTGTTTTTT. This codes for CASRFTATNEKLFF. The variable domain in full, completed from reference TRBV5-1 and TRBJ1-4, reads KAGVTQTPRYLIKTRGQQVTLSCSPISGHRSVSWYQQTPGQGLQFLFEYFSETQRNKGNFPGRFSGRQFSNSRSEMNVSTLELGDSALYLCASRFTATNEKLFFGSGTQLSVL.

The CDR3: CASSPGLAGQETQYF. CDR3 nucleotide sequence: TGTGCCAGCAGCCCAGGACTAGCCGGCCAAGAGACCCAGTACTTC. The chain is built from TRBV9 and TRBJ2-5; TRBD2 matches at 8 bases. The V and J ends lost 4 bases and 1 base, in that order; junction bases with no gene match: 6. CDR1 and CDR2 (germline): SGDLS, YYNGEE. This CDR3 contains 15 residues.

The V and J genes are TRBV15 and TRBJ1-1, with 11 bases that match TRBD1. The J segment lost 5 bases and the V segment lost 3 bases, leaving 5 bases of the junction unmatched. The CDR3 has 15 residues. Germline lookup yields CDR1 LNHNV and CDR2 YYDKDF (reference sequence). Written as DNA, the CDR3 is TGTGCCACCAGCAGGGGGACAGGGGGTGCGACTGAAGCTTTCTTT. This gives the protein CATSRGTGGATEAFF.